This TCR beta chain was sequenced during a study of regulatory T cells in long-lasting Graves disease (dated by TCRdb to the early 2020s). In terms of the full investigation: Newly diagnosed Graves' disease patients had taken antithyroid drugs for less than 3 months. This study used TCR sequencing and RNA sequencing of peripheral blood to compare persistent Graves' disease patients against newly diagnosed Graves' disease patients. A total of around 35 samples were covered by TCR sequencing, comprising approximately 13 persistent and around 20 newly diagnosed Graves' disease patients. The study was conducted in China and was registered as a clinical trial. Broad study findings and their caveats: Persistent Graves' disease patients showed lower TCR Shannon entropy and fewer highly expanded clones than newly diagnosed patients, suggesting clonal expansion. Preferential use of TRBV28, TRBJ1-2 and TRBJ2-5 was observed in persistent disease, whereas TRBV20-1 and TRBJ2-1 were favored in newly diagnosed disease. Persistent patients shared more public clonotypes among themselves (around 2,700) than newly diagnosed patients did (more than 950). Only peripheral blood was studied, because thyroid tissue, the primary lesion, was inaccessible. The authors noted that the small sample size was a limitation that may lower accuracy. Sequencing and analysis were restricted to the TCR beta chain.

The table lists this clonotype with many counts. Its target antigen remains unknown. The input lacks base qualities; no much larger clone sits a single base away. This specimen's time point label, per the study, means: newly diagnosed GD, antithyroid drugs for less than 3 months. For both TCR sequencing and RNA sequencing, RNA was extracted from PBMCs using TRIzol. Graves' disease was diagnosed according to American Thyroid Association guidelines. Recruitment of patients was carried out at an endocrinology department in Xi'an, China. Each patient gave approximately 8.8 milliliters of peripheral blood, collected in an EDTA anticoagulant tube. Ficoll Paque Plus density gradient separation was used to isolate PBMCs, and no further T cell sorting was performed. RNA quality was checked with an Agilent 2100 Bioanalyzer and agarose gel, and concentration with a NanoDrop 2000. The library was produced with multiplex PCR. The sample was run on an Illumina HiSeq 4000. CDR3 regions were amplified by Arm-PCR with iRepertoire HTBI primers to construct TCR beta libraries. Before sequencing, the PCR products went through gel purification. As for the original processing: Across samples, 55 to 80 TRBV and 15 or so TRBJ segments were identified and used for gene usage analysis of CDR3 amino acid clonotypes. COPE and FqMerger were used to merge the filtered high-quality paired reads into contigs. BLAST was used to align contigs to the IMGT TRBV, TRBD and TRBJ reference genes, and CDR3 was defined following IMGT. Clonotypes above 0.1% frequency were classified as highly expanded clones. Shannon entropy served as the measure of repertoire diversity, while the Gini coefficient captured V-J evenness. Clonotypes shared by more than one individual were considered public. TCRdb's own reprocessing of the public reads used fastp at Q25 and MiXCR and kept productive beta chains. Each record represents a unique CDR3 protein, reported with the most common genes and DNA among its rows. TCRdb, not the authors, supplied the V and J calls. The sample yields over 350,000 distinct CDR3 sequences; approximately 15% were counted once. The ten largest clonotypes hold around a sixth of the sample.

Based on the germline V gene (reference sequence), the CDR1 and CDR2 sequences are GTSNPN and SVGIG. V gives up 2 bases and J gives up 0 bases, and the segment between their germline ends measures 7 bases. The CDR3 spans 13 residues, from the cysteine through the phenylalanine. The retained sequence is limited to the CDR3, 39 bases, with the frame set at the first base. The sample also formed part of further work on T cells in Graves' hyperthyroidism and ophthalmopathy. In that second paper, the authors write: A patient counted as having stable Graves' hyperthyroidism if no progression to ophthalmopathy occurred over 18 months of follow-up. Hyperthyroidism patients were aged 18 to 65 years and newly diagnosed, with disease duration of less than 2 months. Any patient with an uncontrolled infection, another autoimmune disease, pregnancy or lactation was excluded. Diagnoses relied on clinical symptoms, serum thyroxine and TRAb, thyroid ultrasound and orbital computed tomography. A first-round RT-PCR of the TCR CDR3 used the HTBI primer set with the Qiagen OneStep RT-PCR kit. Blood samples also contained most of the expanded thyroid clonotypes (frequency above 0.001), which suggests that blood repertoires may reflect thyroid immune responses. A model built on a 13 V-J signature distinguished ophthalmopathy from stable hyperthyroidism, reaching about 88% sensitivity and under 84% specificity in cross-validation and 80%/75% in testing. In validation, progression to ophthalmopathy was predicted by the model with 55% to 71% sensitivity and roughly 76% specificity, a median of about 6.8 months before onset. To identify TCR V-J signatures that set the groups apart, the researchers used a discovery cohort of 100 patients, made up of 40 to 45 with Graves' ophthalmopathy and around 58 with stable Graves' hyperthyroidism. Prospective prediction of ophthalmopathy was tested in an independent validation cohort consisting of about 20 hyperthyroidism patients and 17 patients who later progressed to ophthalmopathy. The 100 or so discovery patients were divided at random into training and test sets in a 7:3 ratio. In roughly six Graves' hyperthyroidism patients, the study also compared T-cell repertoires from thyroid tissue with T-cell repertoires from blood. Once sampling was done, hyperthyroidism patients were given methimazole at a starting dose of 30 mg daily, whereas ophthalmopathy patients were given high-dose intravenous methylprednisolone. Libraries were constructed in a second round of multiplex PCR, after which size selection and purification were carried out. Libraries were sequenced paired-end with 100 bp reads on an Illumina HiSeq2000. SOAPnuke was used to process the raw data, removing reads that contained adapters or uncalled bases, had a mean Phred below 15, or lacked an exact match to the constant primer or identifier. COPE v1.2.5 was used to merge the high-quality paired reads, and each unique nucleotide sequence was defined as a clonotype. MiTCR v1.1 was used to align the clonotypes against IMGT TRBV, TRBD and TRBJ reference segments. Analysis was restricted to V-J combinations with a frequency above 0.0001, which covered 99% to 99.2% of repertoires. The TCS score was defined as the ratio of F50 (clonal expansion) to E x V (chaos), calculated using BLOSUM62-based TCRdist between CDR3 peptides within each V-J. Welch's t-statistics and random forest reduced 500 to 650 V-J features to 10 to 15, which were used in a naive Bayes classifier (R e1071). No statistical method was used to fix the sample size in advance, and group allocation was not hidden from the investigators. The paper describes TCR Vbeta CDR3 sequencing of 140 or so peripheral blood samples, made up of some 42 ophthalmopathy patients, roughly 80 hyperthyroidism patients and roughly 17 progressor patients.

The sample consisted of peripheral blood mononuclear cells (PBMCs), taken at new diagnosis, from a patient treated with antithyroid drugs. The receptor comes from a woman aged 50 to 60 with Graves disease. Donor details come from another sample of the same person, matched by shared clones. The V and J segments used are TRBV30 and TRBJ1-1, with an unclear D gene assignment. The CDR3 sequence is CAWSPTMNTEAFF. The DNA reads TGTGCCTGGAGTCCAACTATGAACACTGAAGCTTTCTTT.